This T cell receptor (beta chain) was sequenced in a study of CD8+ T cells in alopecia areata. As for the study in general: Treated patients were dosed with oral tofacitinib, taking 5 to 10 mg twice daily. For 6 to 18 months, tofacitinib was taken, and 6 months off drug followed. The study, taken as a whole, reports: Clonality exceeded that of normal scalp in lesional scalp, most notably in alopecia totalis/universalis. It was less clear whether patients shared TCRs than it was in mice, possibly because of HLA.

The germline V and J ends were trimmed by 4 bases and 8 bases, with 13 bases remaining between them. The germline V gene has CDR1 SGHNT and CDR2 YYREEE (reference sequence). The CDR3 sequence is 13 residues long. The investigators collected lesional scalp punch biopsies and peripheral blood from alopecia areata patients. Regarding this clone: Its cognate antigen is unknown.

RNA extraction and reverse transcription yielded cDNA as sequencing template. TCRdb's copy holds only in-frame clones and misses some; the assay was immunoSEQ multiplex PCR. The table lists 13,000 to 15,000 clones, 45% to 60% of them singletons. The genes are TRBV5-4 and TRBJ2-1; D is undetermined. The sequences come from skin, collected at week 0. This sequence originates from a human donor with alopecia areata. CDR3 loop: CASSPGKSHEQFF. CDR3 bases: TGTGCCAGCAGCCCGGGCAAATCGCATGAGCAGTTCTTC.